The TCR beta chain under discussion was sequenced for a study of T cell responses to AZD1222 COVID-19 vaccine. Regarding the study as a whole: Only 6 or 7 people who got AZD1222 tested seropositive at baseline. Across spike, vaccine-associated CD4 TCRs were found, dominant at 160-218 and 743-854.

Generated by immunoSEQ multiplex PCR, the TCRdb table keeps only in-frame clones and is missing some. This sample has about 130,000 clones, with roughly 87% found just once. CDR1 is SGHNT and CDR2 is YYREEE in the germline V gene (reference sequence). CDR3 length: 15 amino acids. Trimming removed 1 base from V and 0 bases from J, with 10 bases in between. As regards this clone: The antigen is not known.

The specimen was peripheral blood, collected on day 0 of AZD1222 vaccination. V and J are TRBV5-4 and TRBJ1-1; weak D call: TRBD1 (5 bases). The sequence derives from an adult in good health. As DNA, the CDR3 is TGTGCCAGCAGCTTGTCTCAGGGCATGAACACTGAAGCTTTCTTT. This gives the protein CASSLSQGMNTEAFF.